The following is a T cell receptor beta chain sequence with its context. No antigen is known for it. The PCR ran on 60 Vbeta and 13 Jbeta primers. Study processing details: Later reanalysis found approximately 76 million unique TCR beta chains, roughly 9.9 million of them shared. Clones were sequenced by immunoSEQ multiplex PCR, and TCRdb holds only the in-frame ones, with some missing. D and trimming were read from the DNA, whereas the V and J calls and clone size are those reported in that table. This table holds about 130,000 clones. The CDR3 runs to 12 residues. Trimming stripped 3 bases from V and 7 bases from J, with 9 bases between. Germline assignment: CDR1 SNHLY and CDR2 FYNNEI. This sample is drawn from a study of cytomegalovirus exposure and HLA in healthy donors. Study results and limitations: Being productive about 87% or about 30% of the time was typical of most TCR beta V segments in an earlier analysis. As a later analysis revealed, most CMV-associated TCR beta chains appeared HLA-restricted.

V gene TRBV2 combines with J gene TRBJ1-1; D ambiguous. Input material: PBMCs. This clonotype originated in a woman aged 55-70 years in good health and CMV-seronegative. CDR3 loop: CASSERQNEAFF. Here the CDR3 DNA reads TGTGCCAGCAGTGAGCGGCAGAATGAAGCTTTCTTT.